The 30 T cell receptor beta chains below come from one sample, sequenced in a study of cytomegalovirus exposure and HLA in healthy donors. PCR employed 60 Vbeta and 13 Jbeta primers. Assay: immunoSEQ multiplex PCR; the TCRdb copy retains only in-frame clones and omits some. Of 80,000 to 95,000 clones in the sample, around 79% were seen once. The sequenced material came from PBMCs. The receptor set was obtained from a man aged 18 to 35 in good health and CMV-seropositive.

This clone was found a few times. The chain joins TRBV5-1 to TRBJ1-4, with D possibly matching TRBD1 (5 bases). The CDR3 is 14 residues long. V dropped 4 bases and J dropped 6 bases, with 13 bases sitting between them. Germline V gene lookup returns CDR1 SGHRS and CDR2 YFSETQ. The CDR3 coding sequence is TGCGCCAGCAGCACGGGACTAAGCGATGAAAAACTGTTTTTT. Protein: CASSTGLSDEKLFF.

This rearrangement joins TRBV11-2 to TRBJ2-3; no firm D call. Germline lookup yields CDR1 SGHAT and CDR2 FQNNGV. This CDR3 is built from 14 residues. Trimming cost V 3 bases and J 5 bases, with 12 bases left between them. For the CDR3, the DNA is TGTGCCAGCAGCTTCGTCAATAGTGGAGATACGCAGTATTTT. It yields the protein CASSFVNSGDTQYF.

The rearrangement joins TRBV11-2 to TRBJ1-1; tentative D call: TRBD1 (5 bases). The CDR3 has 14 amino acids. Germline lookup yields CDR1 SGHAT and CDR2 FQNNGV. Trimming cost V 5 bases and J 0 bases, with 10 bases left between them. The CDR3 DNA is TGTGCCAGCAGCACCGACAGAGTGAACACTGAAGCTTTCTTT. Its translation is CASSTDRVNTEAFF. Together with reference TRBV11-2 and TRBJ1-1, the CDR3 gives the full variable domain: EAGVAQSPRYKIIEKRQSVAFWCNPISGHATLYWYQQILGQGPKLLIQFQNNGVVDDSQLPKDRFSAERLKGVDSTLKIQPAKLEDSAVYLCASSTDRVNTEAFFGQGTRLTVV.

This clone was found once. The chain is built from TRBV7-6 and TRBJ2-7; 9 nucleotides agree with TRBD1. With 7 bases clipped from V and 5 bases from J, the junction kept 3 bases outside the gene matches. The CDR3 runs to 12 residues. Germline V gene lookup returns CDR1 SGHVS and CDR2 FNYEAQ. Here the CDR3 reads CASTGTGNEQYF. The CDR3 bases are TGTGCCAGCACCGGGACAGGGAACGAGCAGTACTTC.

The chain couples TRBV2 to TRBJ2-1; the match to TRBD2 covers 10 bases. V gave up 7 bases and J gave up 4 bases; unmatched junction bases: 4. The CDR3 extends over 14 amino acids. Per the germline V gene, CDR1 is SNHLY and CDR2 is FYNNEI. The CDR3 loop is CASKPGLAYNEQFF. Written as DNA, the CDR3 is TGTGCCAGCAAACCGGGACTAGCGTACAATGAGCAGTTCTTC.

The chain recombines TRBV10-2 with TRBJ1-4; no reliable D call. There are 13 residues in the CDR3. The V end lost 7 bases, the J end lost 8 bases, and 14 bases lay between the germline ends. Germline lookup yields CDR1 WSHSY and CDR2 SAAADI. The CDR3, as DNA: TGCGCCAGCACCGCGGTTGAGGGCGAAAAACTGTTTTTT. It is translated as CASTAVEGEKLFF.

The chain recombines TRBV19 with TRBJ1-2; D is perhaps TRBD1 (5 bases). The germline V and J ends were trimmed by 5 bases and 7 bases, with 17 bases remaining between them. Looked up from germline, CDR1 is LNHDA and CDR2 is SQIVND (reference sequence). This CDR3 is built from 14 residues. The CDR3 DNA reads TGTGCCAGTAGTCCCCGCCGGGACTCCCTTGGCTACACCTTC. Its protein is CASSPRRDSLGYTF. Full variable domain (remainder filled in from reference TRBV19 and TRBJ1-2): DGGITQSPKYLFRKEGQNVTLSCEQNLNHDAMYWYRQDPGQGLRLIYYSQIVNDFQKGDIAEGYSVSREKKESFPLTVTSAQKNPTAFYLCASSPRRDSLGYTFGSGTRLTVV.

V is TRBV29-1 and J is TRBJ1-2, with TRBD1 matching 10 bases. From germline, CDR1 is SQVTM and CDR2 ANQGSEA. CDR3 length equals 15 residues. V was pared by 7 bases and J by 4 bases, with 12 bases of the junction left unmatched. CDR3 region: CSALRQGADVYGYTF. The CDR3, as DNA: TGCAGCGCACTTCGACAGGGGGCGGACGTCTATGGCTACACCTTC.

This clone was counted a single time. The chain is built from TRBV4-1 and TRBJ1-5, with 11 bases identical to TRBD1. V was clipped by 7 bases and J by 4 bases; unmatched bases: 6. This CDR3 contains 15 residues. Germline V lookup: CDR1 MGHRA, CDR2 YSYEKL. This chain's CDR3 is CASTRDRGNNQPQHF. The DNA for the CDR3 is TGCGCCAGCACCCGGGACAGGGGGAATAATCAGCCCCAGCATTTT.

The chain joins TRBV9 to TRBJ2-1, with a possible D match to TRBD2 (5 bases). The CDR3 length is 16 residues. The V end was cut by 0 bases, the J end by 0 bases, with 10 bases between. Germline V gene sequence: CDR1 SGDLS, CDR2 YYNGEE. CDR3 nucleotide sequence: TGTGCCAGCAGCGTAGCTGGTGGGAGCTCCTACAATGAGCAGTTCTTC. It yields the protein CASSVAGGSSYNEQFF.

This sequence joins TRBV14 and TRBJ2-7, with D uncertain. CDR3 length: 13 residues. Germline V gene lookup returns CDR1 SGHDN and CDR2 FVKESK. Between the trimmed V and J ends, which lost 2 bases and 2 bases, there was a span of 7 bases. The CDR3: CASSQSVTYEQYF. Here the CDR3 DNA reads TGTGCCAGCAGCCAATCAGTTACCTACGAGCAGTACTTC.

This sequence joins TRBV6-5 and TRBJ2-7; 8 nucleotides match TRBD2. In germline, CDR1 is MNHEY, CDR2 SVGAGI. The trim removed 6 bases at V and 5 bases at J, leaving 9 bases unmatched. The CDR3 runs to 14 residues. The CDR3 reads CASRSGGFIDEQYF. The CDR3, as DNA: TGTGCCAGCAGAAGCGGGGGCTTCATCGACGAGCAGTACTTC.

This clone was seen a handful of times. CDR3 sequence: CASSPGDEQYF. The CDR3 DNA follows: TGTGCCAGCAGTCCGGGGGACGAGCAGTACTTC. V and J are TRBV5-4 and TRBJ2-7, with a possible D match to TRBD2 (6 bases). This CDR3 spans 11 amino acids. The germline gives CDR1 SGHNT, CDR2 YYREEE (reference sequence). V shed 5 bases and J shed 5 bases, with 8 bases lying between them.

This clone has only a few counts. The chain recombines TRBV6-5 with TRBJ1-2; D possibly corresponds to TRBD1 (5 bases). Germline lookup yields CDR1 MNHEY and CDR2 SVGAGI. CDR3 length: 12 residues. Trimming cost V 7 bases and J 8 bases, with 14 bases left between them. The DNA of the CDR3 is TGTGCCAGCAAGCAGGGAAAGAGGGGCTACACCTTC. Translating it yields CASKQGKRGYTF.

This sequence joins TRBV7-8 and TRBJ2-1; D is unresolved. The CDR3 covers 14 residues. V shed 5 bases and J shed 0 bases, with 8 bases lying between them. The germline CDR1 and CDR2 sequences are SGHVS and FQNEAQ. CDR3 in amino acids: CASSRRSSYNEQFF. DNA for the CDR3: TGTGCCAGCAGCCGACGGAGCTCCTACAATGAGCAGTTCTTC.

The gene calls are TRBV4-1 and TRBJ2-1; 16 nucleotides align to TRBD2. CDR3 length equals 19 residues. Germline assignment: CDR1 MGHRA and CDR2 YSYEKL. Unmatched junction bases numbered 9, after V lost 3 bases and J lost 4 bases. The CDR3 reads CASSQTGTSGGAGYNEQFF. Here the CDR3 DNA reads TGCGCCAGCAGCCAGACGGGGACTAGCGGGGGGGCGGGGTACAATGAGCAGTTCTTC.

The V gene is TRBV28, the J gene TRBJ1-5, with a possible D match to TRBD1 (6 bases). Trimming removed 3 bases from V and 10 bases from J, with 13 bases in between. The CDR3 covers 13 residues. Germline V CDR1 and CDR2: MDHEN, SYDVKM. The CDR3, as DNA: TGTGCCAGCAGTTTCGCCGACAGGCTTCCCCAGCATTTT. It specifies CASSFADRLPQHF.

CDR3 region: CASSELTGANVLTF. The CDR3, as DNA: TGTGCCAGCAGTGAACTAACCGGGGCCAACGTCCTGACTTTC. This chain connects TRBV2 to TRBJ2-6; D is ambiguous. The CDR3 is 14 amino acids. V was shortened by 2 bases and J by 4 bases, with 6 bases between the two germline ends. Germline CDR1 and CDR2: SNHLY and FYNNEI.

V and J are TRBV28 and TRBJ2-5, with D possibly being TRBD1 (6 bases). Trimming shortened V by 5 bases and J by 2 bases, and 9 bases separated the two germline ends. The CDR3 spans 13 residues. Germline-derived CDR1 and CDR2 are MDHEN and SYDVKM. The CDR3 region has the DNA TGTGCCAGCAGTACTGGACAGCAAGAGACCCAGTACTTC. Protein product: CASSTGQQETQYF.

The rearrangement joins TRBV25-1 to TRBJ2-1; D is uncertain. CDR1 MGHDK and CDR2 SYGVNS come from the germline V gene. The germline V and J ends were trimmed by 4 bases and 7 bases, with 11 bases remaining between them. This CDR3 is built from 13 residues. The CDR3 DNA is TGTGCCAGCAGTGCCCCCCCCAGTAATGAGCAGTTCTTC. Its protein is CASSAPPSNEQFF.

This clone was recorded a few times. This chain links TRBV6-5 with TRBJ1-5; maybe TRBD1 (6 bases). Per the germline V gene, CDR1 is MNHEY and CDR2 is SVGAGI. V was cut by 6 bases and J by 4 bases, with 16 bases left in between. The CDR3 is made up of 15 amino acids. The DNA of the CDR3 is TGTGCCAGCAGAAAGGACGGGACACTTAATCAGCCCCAGCATTTT. Translation: CASRKDGTLNQPQHF.

The rearrangement links TRBV2 to TRBJ2-2, with TRBD1 as a possible D gene (5 bases). Trimming cost V 3 bases and J 7 bases, with 9 bases left between them. Germline V gives CDR1 SNHLY, CDR2 FYNNEI. There are 13 residues in the CDR3. For the CDR3, the DNA is TGTGCCAGCAGTGAGCAGGGCCACGGGGAGCTGTTTTTT. Translation: CASSEQGHGELFF.

A few counts support this clone. The J gene is TRBJ2-3, the V gene TRBV5-8; TRBD2 might be the D (7 bases). V lost 2 bases and J 12 bases, leaving 19 bases between the germline ends. Germline CDR1 and CDR2: SGHTS and YDEGEE. The CDR3 sequence is 14 residues long. CDR3 nucleotide sequence: TGTGCCAGCAGCTTTTCCGGGGGCGGGAGTATCCAGTATTTT. Protein: CASSFSGGGSIQYF.

The V and J genes are TRBV4-1 and TRBJ2-7; perhaps TRBD1 as D (6 bases). Trimming cost V 8 bases and J 5 bases, with 19 bases left between them. This CDR3 comprises 14 residues. Germline lookup yields CDR1 MGHRA and CDR2 YSYEKL. DNA for the CDR3: TGCGCCAGCGGAACACAGGGCCCCTCGAACGAGCAGTACTTC. Translating gives CASGTQGPSNEQYF.

V gene TRBV20-1 combines with J gene TRBJ1-2; 8 nucleotides line up with TRBD1. CDR1 is DFQATT, CDR2 SNEGSKA, per germline (reference sequence). The ends lost 5 bases at V and 6 bases at J; junction bases unmatched: 2. The CDR3 sequence is 11 residues long. The CDR3 loop is CSARTGNGYTF. The CDR3 DNA reads TGCAGTGCTCGGACAGGGAATGGCTACACCTTC.

The gene calls are TRBV20-1 and TRBJ2-7; D unclear. V lost 5 bases and J 5 bases, leaving 10 bases between the germline ends. This CDR3 region has 11 residues. Germline loops: CDR1 DFQATT, CDR2 SNEGSKA (reference sequence). The CDR3, as DNA: TGCAGTGCTCGAGGAGTAGACGAGCAGTACTTC. Its translation: CSARGVDEQYF.

This clone was observed a single time. The genes are TRBV6-5 and TRBJ2-6; 7 bases align to TRBD2. The V gene's germline CDR1 is MNHEY and CDR2 SVGAGI. The trim removed 9 bases at V and 2 bases at J, leaving 1 base unmatched. This CDR3 comprises 13 residues. In DNA form, the CDR3 reads TGTGCCAGGGGAGGGGCTGGGGCCAACGTCCTGACTTTC. This codes for CARGGAGANVLTF.

This chain uses TRBV28 with TRBJ1-2, with D perhaps TRBD1 (5 bases). This CDR3 is built from 14 residues. Per germline, CDR1 MDHEN and CDR2 SYDVKM. Trimming took off 5 bases at V and 5 bases at J, with 15 bases between the two ends. The DNA for the CDR3 is TGTGCCAGCAGTGGGGCGTGGGCAGCGTATGGCTACACCTTC. Amino acid sequence: CASSGAWAAYGYTF.

The chain employs TRBV7-2 and TRBJ1-5, with a weak D call TRBD1 (6 bases). This CDR3 comprises 16 residues. The ends were cut back, 5 bases at V and 3 bases at J, with 17 bases in the middle. Per germline, CDR1 SGHTA and CDR2 FQGNSA. DNA for the CDR3: TGTGCCAGCAGCCTAAGACAGGCCTCCAACAATCAGCCCCAGCATTTT. This codes for CASSLRQASNNQPQHF.

There are a few counts of this clone. This chain links TRBV6-1 with TRBJ2-2, with 8 bases matching TRBD2. The V gene's germline CDR1 is MNHNS and CDR2 SASEGT. V shed 7 bases and J 2 bases; nucleotides not matched to a gene: 6. The length of the CDR3 is 15 residues. In DNA, the CDR3 is TGTGCCAGCATTAGTAGCGGGGTAAACACCGGGGAGCTGTTTTTT. This sequence encodes CASISSGVNTGELFF.